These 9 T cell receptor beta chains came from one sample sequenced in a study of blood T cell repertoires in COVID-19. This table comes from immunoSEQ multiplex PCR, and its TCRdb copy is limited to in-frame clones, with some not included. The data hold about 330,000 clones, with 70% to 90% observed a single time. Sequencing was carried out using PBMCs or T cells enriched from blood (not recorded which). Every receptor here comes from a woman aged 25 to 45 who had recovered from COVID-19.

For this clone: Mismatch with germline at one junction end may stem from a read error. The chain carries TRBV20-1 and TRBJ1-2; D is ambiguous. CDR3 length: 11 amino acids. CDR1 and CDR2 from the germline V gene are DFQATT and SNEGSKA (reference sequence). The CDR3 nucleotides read TGCAGTGCTAGAGCAGGCAGCCTCGACGCCTTC. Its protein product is CSARAGSLDAF.

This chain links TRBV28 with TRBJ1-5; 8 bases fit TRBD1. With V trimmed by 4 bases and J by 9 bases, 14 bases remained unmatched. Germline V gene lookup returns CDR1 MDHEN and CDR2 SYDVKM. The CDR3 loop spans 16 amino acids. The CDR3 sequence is CASSSTGTGGWWPQHF. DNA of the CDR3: TGTGCCAGCAGTTCAACCGGGACAGGAGGGTGGTGGCCCCAGCATTTT.

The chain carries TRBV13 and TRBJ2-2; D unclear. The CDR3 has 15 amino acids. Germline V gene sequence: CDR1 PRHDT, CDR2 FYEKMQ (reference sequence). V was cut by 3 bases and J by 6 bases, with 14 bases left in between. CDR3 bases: TGTGCCAGCAGCTTTACGGCTATAGCCCCCGGGGAGCTGTTTTTT. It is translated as CASSFTAIAPGELFF.

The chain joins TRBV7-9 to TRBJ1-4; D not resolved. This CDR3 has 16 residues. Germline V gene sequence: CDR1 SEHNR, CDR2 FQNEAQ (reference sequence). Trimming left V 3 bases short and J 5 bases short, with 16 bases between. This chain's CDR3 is CASSFPTTTSNEKLFF. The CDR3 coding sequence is TGTGCCAGCAGCTTTCCGACTACGACCTCAAATGAAAAACTGTTTTTT.

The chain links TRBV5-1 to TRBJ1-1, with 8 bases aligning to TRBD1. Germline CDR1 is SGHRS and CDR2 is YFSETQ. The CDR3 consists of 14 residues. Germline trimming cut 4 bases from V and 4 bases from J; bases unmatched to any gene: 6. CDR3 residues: CASSRDRGGTEAFF. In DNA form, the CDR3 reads TGCGCCAGCAGCCGTGACAGGGGCGGCACTGAAGCTTTCTTT.

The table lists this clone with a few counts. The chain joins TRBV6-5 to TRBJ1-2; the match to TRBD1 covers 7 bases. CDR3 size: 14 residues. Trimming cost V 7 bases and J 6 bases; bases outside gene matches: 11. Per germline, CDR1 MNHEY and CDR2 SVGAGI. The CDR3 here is CASTSGQANDGYTF. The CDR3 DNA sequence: TGTGCCAGCACGAGCGGACAGGCAAACGATGGCTACACCTTC.

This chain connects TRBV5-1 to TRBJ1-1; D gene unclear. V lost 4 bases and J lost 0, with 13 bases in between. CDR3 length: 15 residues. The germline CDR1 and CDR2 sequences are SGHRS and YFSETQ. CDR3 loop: CASSPAAGVNTEAFF. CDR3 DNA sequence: TGCGCCAGCAGCCCCGCGGCGGGTGTGAACACTGAAGCTTTCTTT.

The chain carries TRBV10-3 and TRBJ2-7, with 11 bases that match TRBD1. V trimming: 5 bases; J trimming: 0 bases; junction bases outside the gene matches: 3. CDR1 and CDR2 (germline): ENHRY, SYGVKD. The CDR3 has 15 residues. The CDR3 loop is CAISPGTGGSYEQYF. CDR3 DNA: TGTGCCATCAGTCCCGGGACAGGGGGCTCCTACGAGCAGTACTTC.

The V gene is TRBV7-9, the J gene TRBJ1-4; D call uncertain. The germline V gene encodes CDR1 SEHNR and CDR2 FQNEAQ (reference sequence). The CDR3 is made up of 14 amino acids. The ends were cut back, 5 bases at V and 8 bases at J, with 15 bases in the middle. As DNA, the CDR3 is TGTGCCAGCAGCGCGGTCGGCGGCACAGAAAAACTGTTTTTT. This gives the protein CASSAVGGTEKLFF.